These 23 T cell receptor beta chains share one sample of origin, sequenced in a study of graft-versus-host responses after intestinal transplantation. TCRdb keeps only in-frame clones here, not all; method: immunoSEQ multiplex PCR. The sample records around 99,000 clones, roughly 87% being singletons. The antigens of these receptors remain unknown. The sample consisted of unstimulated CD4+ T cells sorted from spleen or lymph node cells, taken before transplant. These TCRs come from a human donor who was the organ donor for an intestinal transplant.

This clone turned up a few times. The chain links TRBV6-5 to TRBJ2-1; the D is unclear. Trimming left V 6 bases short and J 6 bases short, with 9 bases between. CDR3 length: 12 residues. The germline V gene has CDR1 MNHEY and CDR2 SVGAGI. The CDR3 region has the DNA TGTGCCAGCAGAAGAAGGAGCAATGAGCAGTTCTTC. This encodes CASRRRSNEQFF.

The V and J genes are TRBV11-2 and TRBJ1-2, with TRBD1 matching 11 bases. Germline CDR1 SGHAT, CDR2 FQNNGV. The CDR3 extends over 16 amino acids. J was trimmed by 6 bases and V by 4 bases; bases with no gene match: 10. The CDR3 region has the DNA TGTGCCAGCAGCTCACCCGGGACAGGGGGGTCCCATGGCTACACCTTC. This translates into CASSSPGTGGSHGYTF.

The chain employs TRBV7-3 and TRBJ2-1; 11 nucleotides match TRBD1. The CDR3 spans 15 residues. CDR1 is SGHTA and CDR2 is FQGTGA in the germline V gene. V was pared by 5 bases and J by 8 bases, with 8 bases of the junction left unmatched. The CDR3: CASSPAGTGGYEQFF. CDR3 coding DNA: TGTGCCAGCAGCCCCGCCGGGACAGGGGGTTATGAGCAGTTCTTC.

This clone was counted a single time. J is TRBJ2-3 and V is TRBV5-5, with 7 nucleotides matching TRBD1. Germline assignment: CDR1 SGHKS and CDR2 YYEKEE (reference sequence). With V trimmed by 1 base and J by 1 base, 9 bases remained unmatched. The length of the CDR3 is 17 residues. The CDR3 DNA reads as TGTGCCAGCAGCTTGCTCGGCCGGGACAGTCGCACAGATACGCAGTATTTT. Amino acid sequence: CASSLLGRDSRTDTQYF.

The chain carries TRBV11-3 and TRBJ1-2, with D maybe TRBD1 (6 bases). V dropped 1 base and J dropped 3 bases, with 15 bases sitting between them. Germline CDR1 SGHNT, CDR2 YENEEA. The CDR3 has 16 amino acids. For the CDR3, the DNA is TGTGCCAGCAGCTTAGCGGGCCAAGGGGGGCACTATGGCTACACCTTC. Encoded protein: CASSLAGQGGHYGYTF.

CDR3 sequence reads: CASRSQGSEAFF. The CDR3 coding sequence is TGTGCCAGCAGATCACAGGGGAGTGAAGCTTTCTTT. V and J are TRBV6-6 and TRBJ1-1; 7 bases fit TRBD1. The CDR3 extends over 12 amino acids. Germline loops: CDR1 MNHNY, CDR2 SVGAGI (reference sequence). The trim removed 6 bases at V and 7 bases at J, leaving 5 bases unmatched.

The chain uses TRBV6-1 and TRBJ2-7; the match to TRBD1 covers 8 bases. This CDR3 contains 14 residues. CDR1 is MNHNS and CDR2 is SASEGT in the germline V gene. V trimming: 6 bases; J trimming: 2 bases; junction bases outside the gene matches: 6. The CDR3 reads CASSPYRGTYEQYF. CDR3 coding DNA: TGTGCCAGCAGCCCCTACAGGGGGACCTACGAGCAGTACTTC.

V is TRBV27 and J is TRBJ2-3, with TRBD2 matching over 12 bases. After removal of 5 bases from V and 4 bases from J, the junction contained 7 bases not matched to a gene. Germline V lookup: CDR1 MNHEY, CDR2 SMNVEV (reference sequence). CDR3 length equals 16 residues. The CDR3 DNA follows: TGTGCCAGCAGTAGAGGACTAGCGGGGAAGTCAGATACGCAGTATTTT. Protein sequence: CASSRGLAGKSDTQYF.

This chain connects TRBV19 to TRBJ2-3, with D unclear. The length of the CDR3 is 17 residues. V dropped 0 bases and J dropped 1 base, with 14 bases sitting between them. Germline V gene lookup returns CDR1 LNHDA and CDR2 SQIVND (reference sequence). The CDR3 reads CASSIERSPDGTDTQYF. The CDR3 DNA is TGTGCCAGTAGTATAGAACGATCGCCTGACGGCACAGATACGCAGTATTTT. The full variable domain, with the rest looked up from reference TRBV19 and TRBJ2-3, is DGGITQSPKYLFRKEGQNVTLSCEQNLNHDAMYWYRQDPGQGLRLIYYSQIVNDFQKGDIAEGYSVSREKKESFPLTVTSAQKNPTAFYLCASSIERSPDGTDTQYFGPGTRLTVL.

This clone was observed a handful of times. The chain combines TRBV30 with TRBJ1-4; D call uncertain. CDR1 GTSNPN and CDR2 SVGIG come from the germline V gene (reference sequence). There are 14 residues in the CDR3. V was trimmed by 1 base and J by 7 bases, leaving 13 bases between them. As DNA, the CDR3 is TGTGCCTGGAGTGCCCGACGTAGCTCTGAAAAACTGTTTTTT. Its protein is CAWSARRSSEKLFF.

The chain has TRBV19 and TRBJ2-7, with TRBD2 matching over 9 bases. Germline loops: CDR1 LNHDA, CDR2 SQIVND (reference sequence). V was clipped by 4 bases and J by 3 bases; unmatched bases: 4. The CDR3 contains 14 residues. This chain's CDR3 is CASSNIAGVYEQYF. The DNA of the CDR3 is TGTGCCAGTAGTAACATAGCGGGAGTCTACGAGCAGTACTTC.

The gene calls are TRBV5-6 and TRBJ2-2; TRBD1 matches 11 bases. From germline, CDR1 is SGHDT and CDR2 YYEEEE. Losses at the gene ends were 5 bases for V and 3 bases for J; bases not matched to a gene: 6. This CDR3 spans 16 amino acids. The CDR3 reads CASSLDRGQYTGELFF. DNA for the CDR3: TGTGCCAGCAGTCTGGACAGGGGGCAATACACCGGGGAGCTGTTTTTT. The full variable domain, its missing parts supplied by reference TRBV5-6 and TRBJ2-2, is DAGVTQSPTHLIKTRGQQVTLRCSPKSGHDTVSWYQQALGQGPQFIFQYYEEEERQRGNFPDRFSGHQFPNYSSELNVNALLLGDSALYLCASSLDRGQYTGELFFGEGSRLTVL.

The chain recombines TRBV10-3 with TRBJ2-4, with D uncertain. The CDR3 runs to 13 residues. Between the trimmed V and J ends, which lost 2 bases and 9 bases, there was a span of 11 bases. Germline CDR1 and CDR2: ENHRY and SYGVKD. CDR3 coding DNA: TGTGCCATCAGTGAGCCTCGGGTGTCCATTCAGTACTTC. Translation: CAISEPRVSIQYF.

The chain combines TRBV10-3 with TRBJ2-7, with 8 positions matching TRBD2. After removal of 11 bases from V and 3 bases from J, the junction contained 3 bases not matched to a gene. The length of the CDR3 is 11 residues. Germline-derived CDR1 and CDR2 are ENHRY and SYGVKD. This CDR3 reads CASGGGYEQYF. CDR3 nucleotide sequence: TGTGCCTCGGGGGGGGGCTACGAGCAGTACTTC.

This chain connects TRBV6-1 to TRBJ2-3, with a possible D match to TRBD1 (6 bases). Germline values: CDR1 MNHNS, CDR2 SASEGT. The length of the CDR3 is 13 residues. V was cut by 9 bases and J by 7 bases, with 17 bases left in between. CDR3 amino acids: CASPDSLGYTQYF. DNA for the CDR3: TGTGCCAGTCCGGACAGCCTGGGATATACGCAGTATTTT.

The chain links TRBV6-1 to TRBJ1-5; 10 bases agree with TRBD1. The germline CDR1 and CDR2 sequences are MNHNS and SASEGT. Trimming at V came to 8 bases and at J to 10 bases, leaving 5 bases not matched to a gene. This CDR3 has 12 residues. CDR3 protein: CASRDRGYPQHF. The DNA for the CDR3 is TGTGCCAGCCGGGACAGGGGTTATCCCCAGCATTTT.

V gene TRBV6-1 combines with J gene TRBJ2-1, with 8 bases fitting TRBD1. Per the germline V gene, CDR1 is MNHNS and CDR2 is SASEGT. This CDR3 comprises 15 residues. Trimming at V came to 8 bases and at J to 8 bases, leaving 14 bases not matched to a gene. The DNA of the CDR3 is TGTGCCAGCCTCGACGGACAGGGAAGGTTCGATGAGCAGTTCTTC. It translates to CASLDGQGRFDEQFF.

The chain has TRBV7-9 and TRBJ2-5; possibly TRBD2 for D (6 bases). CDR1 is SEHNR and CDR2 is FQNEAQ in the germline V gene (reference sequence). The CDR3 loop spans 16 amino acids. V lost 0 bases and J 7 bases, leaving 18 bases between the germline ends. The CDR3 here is CASSLALGLSAGTQYF. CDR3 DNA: TGTGCCAGCAGCTTAGCTCTGGGACTGTCGGCGGGGACCCAGTACTTC.

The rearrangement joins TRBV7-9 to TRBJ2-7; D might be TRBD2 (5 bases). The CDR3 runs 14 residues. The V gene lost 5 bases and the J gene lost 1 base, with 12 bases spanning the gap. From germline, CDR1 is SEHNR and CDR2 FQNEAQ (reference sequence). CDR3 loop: CASSAGRGSYEQYF. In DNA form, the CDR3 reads TGTGCCAGCAGCGCAGGCCGGGGTTCCTACGAGCAGTACTTC.

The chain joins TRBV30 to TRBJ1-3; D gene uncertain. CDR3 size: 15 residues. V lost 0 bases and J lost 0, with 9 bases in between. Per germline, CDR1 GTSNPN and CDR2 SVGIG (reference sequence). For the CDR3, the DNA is TGTGCCTGGAGTGTACTCCCCAGCTCTGGAAACACCATATATTTT. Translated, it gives CAWSVLPSSGNTIYF.

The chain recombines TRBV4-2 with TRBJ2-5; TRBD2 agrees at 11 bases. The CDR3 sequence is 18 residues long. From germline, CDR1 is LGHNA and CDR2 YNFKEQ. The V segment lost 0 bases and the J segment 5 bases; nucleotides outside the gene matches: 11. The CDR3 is CASSQEGLAGHFYETQYF. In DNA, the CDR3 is TGTGCCAGCAGCCAAGAAGGACTAGCGGGCCATTTCTACGAGACCCAGTACTTC.

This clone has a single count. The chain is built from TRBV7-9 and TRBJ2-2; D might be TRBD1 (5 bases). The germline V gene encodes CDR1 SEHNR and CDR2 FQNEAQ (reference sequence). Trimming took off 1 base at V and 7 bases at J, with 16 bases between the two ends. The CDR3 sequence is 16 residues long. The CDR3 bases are TGTGCCAGCAGCTTAGACAGGTCCCCAAGGAGCGGGGAGCTGTTTTTT. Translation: CASSLDRSPRSGELFF.

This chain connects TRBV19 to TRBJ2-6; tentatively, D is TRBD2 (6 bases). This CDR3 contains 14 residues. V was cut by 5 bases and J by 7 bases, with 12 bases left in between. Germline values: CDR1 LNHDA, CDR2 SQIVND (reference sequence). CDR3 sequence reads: CASSPLGGANVLTF. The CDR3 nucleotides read TGTGCCAGTAGTCCCTTGGGGGGAGCCAACGTCCTGACTTTC.